This note documents a single TCR beta chain sequence. Its antigen is unidentified. These data come from a study of T cell responses to AZD1222 COVID-19 vaccine. Overall study results and limits: The sample set comprised mostly white British donors with more females, and clonal diversity was possibly underestimated. Spike was spanned by vaccine-associated CD4 TCRs, which were dominant at 160-218 and 743-854.

There are 14 residues in the CDR3. The V gene lost 5 bases and the J gene lost 6 bases, with 11 bases spanning the gap. The germline V gene has CDR1 SGHTA and CDR2 FQGNSA. Only in-frame clones appear in the TCRdb table, and some are missing; sequencing was by immunoSEQ multiplex PCR. The sample has 90,000 to 120,000 clones; 70% to 90% are singletons. Sequences were derived from peripheral blood, sampled on day 0 of AZD1222 vaccination. The chain recombines TRBV7-2 with TRBJ1-6; the D is unclear. The TCR sequence derives from an adult in good health. This CDR3 reads CASSPWTVNSPLHF. The DNA of the CDR3 is TGTGCCAGCAGCCCCTGGACGGTTAATTCACCCCTCCACTTT.